Reported below is one TCR beta chain. The antigen is unknown. CDR1 and CDR2 from the germline V gene are MNHEY and SMNVEV (reference sequence). Trimming took 6 bases from V and 3 from J, leaving 9 bases between them. This CDR3 spans 12 amino acids. Only in-frame clones appear in the TCRdb table, and some are missing; sequencing was by immunoSEQ multiplex PCR. The sample lists some 150,000 clones; about 93% were seen once. The sample is drawn from a study of T cell responses to AZD1222 COVID-19 vaccine. Turning to the study itself: Timing groups of about 4 and about 12 weeks for second doses were pooled.

Study-wide findings and caveats: Vaccine-associated CD4 TCRs spanned spike, dominant at 160-218 and 743-854. The repertoires were collected only after the peak T cell response.

The clonotype was recovered from an adult in good health. The V and J genes are TRBV27 and TRBJ2-7; no clear D. The sample was peripheral blood, taken on day 0 of AZD1222 vaccination. Here the CDR3 reads CASRKGVYEQYF. CDR3 sequence (DNA): TGTGCCAGCAGGAAGGGTGTCTACGAGCAGTACTTC.